The clone carrying this T cell receptor beta chain was counted between two and nine times. TCRdb re-called the reads through MiXCR, storing one row per CDR3 protein. The table lists around 50,000 distinct CDR3 sequences, about 7.9% of them singletons. These data belong to a study of patients with pleural tuberculosis. Trimming cost V 4 bases and J 4 bases, with 14 bases left between them. This CDR3 spans 15 amino acids. Per the germline V gene, CDR1 is SGHDN and CDR2 is FVKESK. The clonotype originates from a human donor with pleural tuberculosis. The J gene is TRBJ2-1, the V gene TRBV14; D is possibly TRBD1 or TRBD2 (6 bases each). CDR3 region: CASSPLWGAYNEQFF. In nucleotides, the CDR3 is TGTGCCAGCAGCCCCCTTTGGGGGGCGTACAATGAGCAGTTCTTC.